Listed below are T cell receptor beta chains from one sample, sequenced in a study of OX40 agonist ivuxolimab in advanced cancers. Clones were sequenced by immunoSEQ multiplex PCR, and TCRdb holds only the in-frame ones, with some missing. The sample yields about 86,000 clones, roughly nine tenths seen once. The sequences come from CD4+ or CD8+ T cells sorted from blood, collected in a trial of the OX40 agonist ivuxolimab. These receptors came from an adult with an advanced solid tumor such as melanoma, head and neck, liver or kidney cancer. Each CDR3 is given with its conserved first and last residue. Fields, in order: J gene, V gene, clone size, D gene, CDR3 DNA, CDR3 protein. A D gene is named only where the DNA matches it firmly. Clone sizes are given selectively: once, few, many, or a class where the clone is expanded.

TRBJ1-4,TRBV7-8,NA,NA,TGTGCCAGCAGCCCCTCCGTCAGTGAAAAACTGTTTTTT,CASSPSVSEKLFF
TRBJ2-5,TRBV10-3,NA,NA,TGTGCCATCAGTGACAGTCGACAGCCCGGCGAGACCCAGTACTTC,CAISDSRQPGETQYF
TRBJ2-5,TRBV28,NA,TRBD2,TGTGCCAGCAGTTTACTAGCGGGATGGGAGACCCAGTACTTC,CASSLLAGWETQYF
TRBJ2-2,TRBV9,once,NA,TGTGCCAGCAGCGTAAGGGGGAGCGGGGCAGGTTCAACCGGGGAGCTGTTTTTT,CASSVRGSGAGSTGELFF
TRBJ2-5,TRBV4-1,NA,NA,TGCGCCAGCAGCCACCTGGACAGTGAATGGGAGACCCAGTACTTC,CASSHLDSEWETQYF
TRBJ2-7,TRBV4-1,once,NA,TGCGCCAGCAGCTTTTCTCGGGACTACGAGCAGTACTTC,CASSFSRDYEQYF
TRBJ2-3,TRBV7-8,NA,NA,TGTGCCAGCAGCTCGGGCGACAGCACAGATACGCAGTATTTT,CASSSGDSTDTQYF
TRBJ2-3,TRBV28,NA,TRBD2,TGTGCCAGCCTCCTAGCGGGAGGGGCAGATACGCAGTATTTT,CASLLAGGADTQYF
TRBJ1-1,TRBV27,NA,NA,TGTGCCAGCGGCCCAAGCACTGAAGCTTTCTTT,CASGPSTEAFF
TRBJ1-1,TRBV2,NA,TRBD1,TGTGCCAGCAGGGTCAGGGGGGTTGGTCCTGAAGCTTTCTTT,CASRVRGVGPEAFF
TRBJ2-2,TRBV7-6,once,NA,TGTGCCAGCAGCTTATTTGGTCTGAACACCGGGGAGCTGTTTTTT,CASSLFGLNTGELFF
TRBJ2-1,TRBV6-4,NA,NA,TGTGCCAGCAGTATTTCCGGGTGGGTAAGGACCCATGAGCAGTTCTTC,CASSISGWVRTHEQFF
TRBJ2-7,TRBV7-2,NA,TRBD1,TGTGCCAGCAGCTGGGGACAGTTCTACGAGCAGTACTTC,CASSWGQFYEQYF
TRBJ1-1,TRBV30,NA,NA,TGTGCCTGGAGTGTTAGTCCCTTCGGGGACACTGAAGCTTTCTTT,CAWSVSPFGDTEAFF
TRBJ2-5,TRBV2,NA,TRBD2,TGTGCCAGCAGTCCTAGCGGTAGTGAGACCCAGTACTTC,CASSPSGSETQYF
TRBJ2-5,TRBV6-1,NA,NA,TGTGCCAGCAGTCCAATACGGGGTCAAGAGACCCAGTACTTC,CASSPIRGQETQYF
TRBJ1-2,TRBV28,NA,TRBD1,TGTGCCAGCAGGGGGGCTGAGGGGGCGGTTGGCTACACCTTC,CASRGAEGAVGYTF
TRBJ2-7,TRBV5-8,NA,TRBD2,TGTGCCAGCAGGTACATAGCGGGATCCTTCTACGAGCAGTACTTC,CASRYIAGSFYEQYF
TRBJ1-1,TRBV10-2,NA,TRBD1,TGCGCCAGCCGGGGACAGCAGAACACTGAAGCTTTCTTT,CASRGQQNTEAFF
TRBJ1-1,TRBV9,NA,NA,TGTGCCAGCAGCCCCGGGCAAGGCGCTGAAGCTTTCTTT,CASSPGQGAEAFF
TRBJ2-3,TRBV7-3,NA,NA,TGTGCCAGCAGCCTTCGACAGGTCACAGATACGCAGTATTTT,CASSLRQVTDTQYF
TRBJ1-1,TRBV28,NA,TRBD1,TGTGCCAGCAGGGACAGGGGCAATCCCACTGAAGCTTTCTTT,CASRDRGNPTEAFF
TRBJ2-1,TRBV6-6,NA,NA,TGTGCCAGCAGCCCCCAGTTTGCGAATGAGCAGTTCTTC,CASSPQFANEQFF
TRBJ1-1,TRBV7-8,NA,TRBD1,TGTGCCAGCAGCTTATCTCGACAGGGGTTTGGGGACACTGAAGCTTTCTTT,CASSLSRQGFGDTEAFF
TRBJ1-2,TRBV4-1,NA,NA,TGCGCCAGCAGCCAAGATGGGGAAGGCTACACCTTC,CASSQDGEGYTF
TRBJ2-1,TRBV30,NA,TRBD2,TGTGCCTGGACTCCTGGACTAGGAGAGCAGTTCTTC,CAWTPGLGEQFF
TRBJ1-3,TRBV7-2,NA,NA,TGTGCCAGCAGCTTAGCTGGCACTGGAAACACCATATATTTT,CASSLAGTGNTIYF
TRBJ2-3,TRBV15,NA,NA,TGTGCCACCAGCAGAGGGGCAGCTGGCACAGATACGCAGTATTTT,CATSRGAAGTDTQYF
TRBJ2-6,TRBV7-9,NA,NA,TGTGCCATCCCGTGGGGCGAACTCGAGGCCAACGTCCTGACTTTC,CAIPWGELEANVLTF
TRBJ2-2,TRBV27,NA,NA,TGTGCCAGCAGTTTAAGTTGGGGGGAGCTGTTTTTT,CASSLSWGELFF
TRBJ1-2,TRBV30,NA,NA,TGTGCCTGGAGTGTTGGGGGCCTCTATGGCTACACCTTC,CAWSVGGLYGYTF
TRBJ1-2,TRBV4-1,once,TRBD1,TGCGCCAGCAGCCAGAAGGGGACAGGGGGACTCTATGGCTACACCTTC,CASSQKGTGGLYGYTF
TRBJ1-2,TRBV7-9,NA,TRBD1,TGTGCCAGCAGCCCAAGCCCGGGACAGGGGGCCCCCGGCTACACCTTC,CASSPSPGQGAPGYTF
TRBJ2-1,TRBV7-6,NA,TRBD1,TGTGCCAGCAGCCGGGACAGCCCTTCGAGCTCCTACAATGAGCAGTTCTTC,CASSRDSPSSSYNEQFF
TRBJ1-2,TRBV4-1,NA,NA,TGCGCCAGCAGCCAAGAGAGATCGGACCCCCCTTATGGCTACACCTTC,CASSQERSDPPYGYTF
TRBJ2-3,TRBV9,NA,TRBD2,TGTGCCAGCAGCGTAGCGGGGGGGAACACAGATACGCAGTATTTT,CASSVAGGNTDTQYF
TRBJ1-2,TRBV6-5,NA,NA,TGTGCCAGCAGTTACTCAGGGTATTATGGCTACACCTTC,CASSYSGYYGYTF
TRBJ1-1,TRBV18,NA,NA,TGTGCCAGCTCACCGGACGCTCCCGAAGCTTTCTTT,CASSPDAPEAFF
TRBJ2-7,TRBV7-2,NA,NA,TGTGCCAGCAGCTTAGGGGGTCTCCAAGCCTACGAGCAGTACTTC,CASSLGGLQAYEQYF
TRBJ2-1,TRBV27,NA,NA,TGTGCCAGCAGTTTCAGGGATGAGCAGTTCTTC,CASSFRDEQFF
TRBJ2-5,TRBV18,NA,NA,TGTGCCAGCTCACCCCCGGGAACATCGGAGACCCAGTACTTC,CASSPPGTSETQYF
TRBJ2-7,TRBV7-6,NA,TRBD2,TGTGCCAGCAGCCCTACTAGCGGGAGATCCTACGAGCAGTACTTC,CASSPTSGRSYEQYF
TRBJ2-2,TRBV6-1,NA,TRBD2,TGTGCCAGCAGTGATCGGCCGGGACTAGCGAACACCGGGGAGCTGTTTTTT,CASSDRPGLANTGELFF
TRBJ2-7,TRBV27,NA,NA,TGTGCCAGCGGTGGGGGCTTCCACGAGCAGTACTTC,CASGGGFHEQYF
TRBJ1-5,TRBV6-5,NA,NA,TGTGCCAGCAGTTACCAGGGTAATCAGCCCCAGCATTTT,CASSYQGNQPQHF
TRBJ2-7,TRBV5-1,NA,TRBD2,TGCGCCAGCAGCTTCGGACTAGCGGGAGTCTACGAGCAGTACTTC,CASSFGLAGVYEQYF
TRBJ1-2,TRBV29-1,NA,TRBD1,TGCAGCGCGCTAAAACAGGGGCCTTTTTATGGCTACACCTTC,CSALKQGPFYGYTF
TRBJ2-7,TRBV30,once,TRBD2,TGTGCCTGGAGGGGAGGACTAGCGGGAGCTCTCGAGCAGTACTTC,CAWRGGLAGALEQYF
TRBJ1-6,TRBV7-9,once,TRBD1,TGTGCCAGCAGCTTAGGACAGGGTGATTCACCCCTCCACTTT,CASSLGQGDSPLHF
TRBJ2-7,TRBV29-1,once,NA,TGCAGCGTTTATACGGGCTACGAGCAGTACTTC,CSVYTGYEQYF
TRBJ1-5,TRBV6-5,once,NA,TGTGCCAGCAGAACACTGATGAGCAATCAGCCCCAGCATTTT,CASRTLMSNQPQHF